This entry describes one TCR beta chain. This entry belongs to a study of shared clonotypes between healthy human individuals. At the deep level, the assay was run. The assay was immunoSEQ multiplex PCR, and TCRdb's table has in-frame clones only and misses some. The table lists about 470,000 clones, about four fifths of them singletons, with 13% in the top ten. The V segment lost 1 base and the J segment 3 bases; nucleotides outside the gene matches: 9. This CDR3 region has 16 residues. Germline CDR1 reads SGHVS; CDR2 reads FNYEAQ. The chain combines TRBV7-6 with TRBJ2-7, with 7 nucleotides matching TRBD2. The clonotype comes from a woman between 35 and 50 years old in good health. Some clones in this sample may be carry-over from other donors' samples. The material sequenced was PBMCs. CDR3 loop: CASSLVFASGNYEQYF. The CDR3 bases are TGTGCCAGCAGCTTAGTATTCGCTAGCGGTAACTACGAGCAGTACTTC.